This is a list of T cell receptor beta chains from one sample in a study of response to subunit inactivated influenza vaccine. TCRdb independently ran MiXCR on the RT-PCR reads; one entry per CDR3 protein. The sample includes roughly 500,000 distinct CDR3 sequences, about 17% of them seen just once. The sequencing here drew on CD4+ T cells sorted from PBMCs, taken roughly 24 months after vaccination. Receptors were obtained from a man in his fifties or sixties who received an inactivated influenza vaccine. Both conserved end residues are trimmed from each CDR3.

v_gene	len	j_gene	CDR3aa
TRBV20-1	13	TRBJ2-7	SARAGAGGSYEQY
TRBV6-2/TRBV6-3	16	TRBJ2-1	ASSQIPPGHTEINEQF
TRBV6-1	13	TRBJ2-3	ASRLAGAHTDTQY
TRBV15	14	TRBJ1-2	ATTDGGRGPYNGYT
TRBV28	14	TRBJ2-7	ASSARLVRSSYEQY
TRBV4-1	13	TRBJ1-2	ASSQDQGVAYGYT
TRBV5-1	12	TRBJ2-3	ASSLEGHTDTQY
TRBV3-1	12	TRBJ2-1	ASSHLAGANEQF
TRBV14	13	TRBJ2-5	ASRPTGRNQETQY
TRBV20-1	14	TRBJ2-7	SARAMLAGFSYEQY
TRBV3-1	12	TRBJ1-2	ASSPWDNDYGYT
TRBV12-3/TRBV12-4	12	TRBJ1-2	ASRASGSIYGYT
TRBV20-1	13	TRBJ1-1	SARDIGTENTEAF
TRBV5-1	13	TRBJ1-1	ASSLGPGMNTEAF
TRBV4-2	13	TRBJ2-1	ASSHGGALGNEQF
TRBV12-3/TRBV12-4	12	TRBJ1-2	ASTRDLLNYGYT
TRBV14	9	TRBJ2-1	ATTTGGRTV
TRBV7-9	13	TRBJ2-2	ASRHGTRLTGELF
TRBV7-2	13	TRBJ1-1	ASSQDRHMNTEAF
TRBV5-8	11	TRBJ2-2	ASSFGVAGELF
TRBV4-3	15	TRBJ2-1	ASSQDLTGAVYNEQF
TRBV20-1	12	TRBJ1-2	SARQGAINYGYT
TRBV11-2	13	TRBJ2-1	ASSLDTAGGTGQF
TRBV5-1	14	TRBJ1-3	ASSLMGLTSGNTIY
TRBV2	12	TRBJ2-2	ASSESWGTGELF
TRBV6-1	17	TRBJ1-6	ASSEMRQGAYSYNSPLH
TRBV10-3	12	TRBJ2-7	AISETGKSYEQY
TRBV11-1	16	TRBJ2-1	ASSSRRSAGSSYNEQF
TRBV12-3/TRBV12-4	11	TRBJ1-2	ASSFRAAGGYT
TRBV20-1	12	TRBJ2-7	SAGLAGGLYEQY
TRBV29-1	11	TRBJ1-2	SVVGGDVYGYT
TRBV6-1	13	TRBJ2-2	ASSELGGNTGELF
TRBV15	15	TRBJ2-5	ATSRASPRDREETQY
TRBV4-3	11	TRBJ1-2	ASSQVGGSGYT
TRBV10-3	10	TRBJ1-2	AISESKGGYT
TRBV10-3	14	TRBJ2-2	AISESPSANTGELF
TRBV6-1	13	TRBJ2-7	ASSPPGRATHEQY
TRBV3-1	12	TRBJ2-4	ASSQDISLAGLY
TRBV11-2	13	TRBJ2-5	ASSLDQSAAETQY
TRBV6-5	9	TRBJ2-1	ASSWYNEQF